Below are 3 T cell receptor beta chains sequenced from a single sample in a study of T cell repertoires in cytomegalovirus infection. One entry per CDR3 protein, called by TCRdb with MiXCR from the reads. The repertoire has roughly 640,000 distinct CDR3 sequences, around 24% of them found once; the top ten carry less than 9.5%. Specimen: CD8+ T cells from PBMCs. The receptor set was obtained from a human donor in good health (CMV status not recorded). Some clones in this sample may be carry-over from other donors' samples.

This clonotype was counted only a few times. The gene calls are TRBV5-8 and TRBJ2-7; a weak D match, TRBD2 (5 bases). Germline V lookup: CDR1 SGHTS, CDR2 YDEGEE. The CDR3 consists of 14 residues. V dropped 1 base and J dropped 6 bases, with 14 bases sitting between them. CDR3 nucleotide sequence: TGTGCCAGCAGCTTGAGCGGCAGGATTTTCGAGCAGTACGTC. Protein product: CASSLSGRIFEQYV.

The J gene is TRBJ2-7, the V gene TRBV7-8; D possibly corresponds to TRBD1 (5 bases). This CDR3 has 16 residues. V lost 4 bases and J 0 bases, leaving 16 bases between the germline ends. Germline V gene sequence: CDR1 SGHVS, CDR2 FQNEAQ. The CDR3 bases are TGTGCCAGCAGCTCCCGGAAGGGGCTCAGCTCCTACGAGCAGTACTTC. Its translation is CASSSRKGLSSYEQYF.

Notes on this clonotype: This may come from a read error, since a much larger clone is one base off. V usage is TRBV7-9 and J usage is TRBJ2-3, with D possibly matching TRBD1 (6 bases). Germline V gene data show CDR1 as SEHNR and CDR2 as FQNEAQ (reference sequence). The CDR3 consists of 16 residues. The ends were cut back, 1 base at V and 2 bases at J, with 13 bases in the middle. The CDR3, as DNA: TGTGCCAGCAGCTTAGACTCCAGGGGAGACACAGATACGCAGTATTTT. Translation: CASSLDSRGDTDTQYF.